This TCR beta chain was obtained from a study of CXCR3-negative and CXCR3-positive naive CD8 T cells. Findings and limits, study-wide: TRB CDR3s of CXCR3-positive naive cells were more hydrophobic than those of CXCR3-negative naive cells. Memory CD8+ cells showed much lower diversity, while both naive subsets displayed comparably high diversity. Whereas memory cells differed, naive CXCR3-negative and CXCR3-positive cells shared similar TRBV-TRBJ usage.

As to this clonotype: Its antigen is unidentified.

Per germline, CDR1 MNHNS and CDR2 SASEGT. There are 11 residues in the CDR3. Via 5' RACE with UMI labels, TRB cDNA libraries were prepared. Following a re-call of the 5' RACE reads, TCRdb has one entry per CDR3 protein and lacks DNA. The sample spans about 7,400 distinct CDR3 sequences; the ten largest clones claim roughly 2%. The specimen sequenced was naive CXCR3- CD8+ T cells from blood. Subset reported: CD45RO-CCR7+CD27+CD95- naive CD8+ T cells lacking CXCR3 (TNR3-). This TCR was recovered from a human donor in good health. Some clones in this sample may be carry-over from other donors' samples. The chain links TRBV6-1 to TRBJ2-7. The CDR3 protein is CASSASYEQYF.